These 8 T cell receptor beta chains share one sample of origin, sequenced in a study of blood T cell repertoires in COVID-19. Sequencing used immunoSEQ multiplex PCR; TCRdb keeps in-frame clones, though not all of them. This sample yields approximately 300,000 clones, of which 80% to 85% are seen a single time; 15% to 18% belongs to the top ten. Sequencing was done on a sample of peripheral blood. The source of these receptors is an older person with COVID-19, enrolled during active disease.

This chain connects TRBV6-6 to TRBJ1-1; D is ambiguous. This CDR3 is built from 15 residues. Germline V gene lookup returns CDR1 MNHNY and CDR2 SVGAGI (reference sequence). V gave up 0 bases and J gave up 4 bases, with 12 bases separating them. CDR3 sequence reads: CASSYSGRSLTEAFF. The DNA of the CDR3 is TGTGCCAGCAGTTACTCAGGCAGGTCACTCACTGAAGCTTTCTTT.

The rearrangement joins TRBV28 to TRBJ1-1; 8 nucleotides line up with TRBD1. The trim removed 6 bases at V and 1 base at J, leaving 1 base unmatched. From germline, CDR1 is MDHEN and CDR2 SYDVKM. CDR3 length: 13 amino acids. The CDR3 coding sequence is TGTGCCAGCAGGGGGACAGGGAACACTGAAGCTTTCTTT. Protein product: CASRGTGNTEAFF.

The chain couples TRBV11-2 to TRBJ2-3; 7 positions agree with TRBD2. The CDR3 is 16 residues long. Germline V gives CDR1 SGHAT, CDR2 FQNNGV. V dropped 3 bases and J dropped 3; count of bases not matched to a gene: 9. The CDR3 spells CASSLVTTGGTDTQYF. The CDR3 bases are TGTGCCAGCAGCTTGGTTACGACGGGAGGAACAGATACGCAGTATTTT.

The V gene is TRBV18, the J gene TRBJ1-5; possible D gene TRBD1, 6 bases. Trimming removed 6 bases at V and 2 bases at J, with 14 bases between. The CDR3 sequence is 15 residues long. Germline V gene lookup returns CDR1 KGHSH and CDR2 LQKENI. As DNA, the CDR3 is TGTGCCAGCTCTCAACAGGGTCCAGGCAATCAGCCCCAGCATTTT. It encodes CASSQQGPGNQPQHF.

V and J are TRBV28 and TRBJ1-5, with D unresolved. CDR3 length: 13 residues. V was clipped by 6 bases and J by 7 bases, with 13 bases between them. Germline loops: CDR1 MDHEN, CDR2 SYDVKM. The CDR3 DNA reads TGTGCCAGCAGCCCGAGCAGGTACCAGCCCCAGCATTTT. Its protein is CASSPSRYQPQHF.

This clone has just one count. The J gene is TRBJ1-4, the V gene TRBV18; TRBD1 agrees at 10 bases. This CDR3 is built from 14 residues. CDR1 and CDR2 from the germline V gene are KGHSH and LQKENI. V lost 8 bases and J lost 6; bases outside the gene matches: 6. As DNA, the CDR3 is TGTGCCAGCACGCGACAGGGGGCGGATGAAAAACTGTTTTTT. Its protein product is CASTRQGADEKLFF.

The chain couples TRBV13 to TRBJ2-1; D might be TRBD2 (6 bases). Trimming cost V 5 bases and J 2 bases, with 13 bases left between them. This CDR3 spans 15 amino acids. Looked up from germline, CDR1 is PRHDT and CDR2 is FYEKMQ (reference sequence). The CDR3 sequence is CASSPGGAAYNEQFF. In nucleotides, the CDR3 is TGTGCCAGCAGCCCAGGCGGGGCCGCCTACAATGAGCAGTTCTTC.

The chain is built from TRBV7-2 and TRBJ1-6; a weak D match, TRBD1 (6 bases). This CDR3 contains 15 residues. Germline lookup yields CDR1 SGHTA and CDR2 FQGNSA. Deletions cut 8 bases from V and 9 bases from J, with 20 bases between. The CDR3 DNA follows: TGTGCCAGCCGAGCAGGGGATCGCTCGGCTTCACCCCTCCACTTT. This gives the protein CASRAGDRSASPLHF.